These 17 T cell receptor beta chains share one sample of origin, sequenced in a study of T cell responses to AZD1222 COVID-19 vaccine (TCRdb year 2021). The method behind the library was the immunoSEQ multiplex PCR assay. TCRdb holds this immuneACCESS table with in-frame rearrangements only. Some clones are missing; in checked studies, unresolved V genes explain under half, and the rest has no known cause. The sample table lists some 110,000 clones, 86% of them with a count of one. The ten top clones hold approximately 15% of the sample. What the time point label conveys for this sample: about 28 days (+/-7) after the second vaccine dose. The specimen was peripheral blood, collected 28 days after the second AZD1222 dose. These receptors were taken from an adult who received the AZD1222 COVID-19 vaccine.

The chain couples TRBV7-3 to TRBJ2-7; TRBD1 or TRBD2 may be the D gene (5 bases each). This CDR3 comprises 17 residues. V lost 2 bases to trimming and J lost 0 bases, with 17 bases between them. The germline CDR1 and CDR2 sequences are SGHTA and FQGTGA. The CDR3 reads CASSLWIVGGSSYEQYF. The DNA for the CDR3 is TGTGCCAGCAGCTTATGGATTGTTGGGGGTAGCTCCTACGAGCAGTACTTC.

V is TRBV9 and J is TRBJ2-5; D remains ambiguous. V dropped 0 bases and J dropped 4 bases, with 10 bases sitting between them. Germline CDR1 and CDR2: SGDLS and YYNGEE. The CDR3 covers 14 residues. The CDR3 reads CASSVAPRLETQYF. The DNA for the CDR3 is TGTGCCAGCAGCGTAGCCCCCCGCTTAGAGACCCAGTACTTC.

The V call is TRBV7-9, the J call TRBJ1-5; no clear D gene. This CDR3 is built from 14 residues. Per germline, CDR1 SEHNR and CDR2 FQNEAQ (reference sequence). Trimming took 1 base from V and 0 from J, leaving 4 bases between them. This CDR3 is CASSLGNSNQPQHF. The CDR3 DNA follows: TGTGCCAGCAGCTTAGGAAATAGCAATCAGCCCCAGCATTTT.

The CDR3 is CASSSPQTRDTEAFF. The CDR3 nucleotides read TGTGCCAGCAGTTCGCCCCAGACGAGGGACACTGAAGCTTTCTTT. The chain links TRBV27 to TRBJ1-1; D is ambiguous. Per the germline V gene, CDR1 is MNHEY and CDR2 is SMNVEV (reference sequence). The CDR3 sequence is 15 residues long. V was shortened by 4 bases and J by 3 bases, with 15 bases between the two germline ends.

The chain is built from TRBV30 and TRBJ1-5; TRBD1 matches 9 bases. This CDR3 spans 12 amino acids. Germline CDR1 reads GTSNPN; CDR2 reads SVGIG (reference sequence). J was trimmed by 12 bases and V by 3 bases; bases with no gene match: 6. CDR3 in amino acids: CAWSGQGRVQHF. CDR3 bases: TGTGCCTGGAGCGGACAGGGGAGGGTCCAGCATTTT.

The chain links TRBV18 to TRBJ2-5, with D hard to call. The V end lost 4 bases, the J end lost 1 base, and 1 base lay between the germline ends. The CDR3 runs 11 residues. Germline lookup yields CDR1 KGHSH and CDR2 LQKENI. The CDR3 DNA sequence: TGTGCCAGCTCACTCCAAGAGACCCAGTACTTC. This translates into CASSLQETQYF.

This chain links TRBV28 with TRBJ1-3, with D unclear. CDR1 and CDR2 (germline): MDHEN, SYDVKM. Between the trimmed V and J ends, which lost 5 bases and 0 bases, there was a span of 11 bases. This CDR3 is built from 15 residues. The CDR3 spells CASSVGWNSGNTIYF. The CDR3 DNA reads TGTGCCAGCAGTGTAGGATGGAACTCTGGAAACACCATATATTTT.

The CDR3 region has the DNA TGTGCCACCAGTGATCCCGGGACTGTCGAGAGTGGCTACACCTTC. It codes for CATSDPGTVESGYTF. The rearrangement joins TRBV24-1 to TRBJ1-2; a weak D match, TRBD1 (5 bases). This CDR3 has 15 amino acids. CDR1 and CDR2 (germline): KGHDR, SFDVKD. V lost 3 bases and J lost 7, with 17 bases in between.

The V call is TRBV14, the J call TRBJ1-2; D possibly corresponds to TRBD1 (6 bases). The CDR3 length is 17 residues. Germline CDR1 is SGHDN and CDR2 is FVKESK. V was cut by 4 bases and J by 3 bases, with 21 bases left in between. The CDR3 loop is CASSPLGQGPLDYGYTF. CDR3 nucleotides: TGTGCCAGCAGCCCCCTTGGCCAGGGGCCACTAGACTATGGCTACACCTTC.

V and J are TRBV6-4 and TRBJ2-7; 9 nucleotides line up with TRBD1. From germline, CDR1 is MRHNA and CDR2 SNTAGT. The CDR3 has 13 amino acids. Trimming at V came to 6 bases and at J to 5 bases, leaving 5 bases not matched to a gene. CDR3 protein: CASSETGGNEQYF. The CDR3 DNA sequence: TGTGCCAGCAGCGAAACAGGGGGCAACGAGCAGTACTTC.

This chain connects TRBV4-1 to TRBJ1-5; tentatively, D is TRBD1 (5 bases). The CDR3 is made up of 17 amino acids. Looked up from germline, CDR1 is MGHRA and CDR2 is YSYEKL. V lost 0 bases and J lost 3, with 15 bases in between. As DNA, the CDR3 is TGCGCCAGCAGCCAAGAGGGGCAGATCCCCCCCAATCAGCCCCAGCATTTT. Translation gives CASSQEGQIPPNQPQHF.

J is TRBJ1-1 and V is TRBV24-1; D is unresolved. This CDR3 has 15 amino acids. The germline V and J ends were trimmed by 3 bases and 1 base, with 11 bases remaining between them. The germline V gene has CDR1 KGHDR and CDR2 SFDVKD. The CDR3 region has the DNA TGTGCCACCAGTGATCCGAGGACCTCGAACACTGAAGCTTTCTTT. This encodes CATSDPRTSNTEAFF.

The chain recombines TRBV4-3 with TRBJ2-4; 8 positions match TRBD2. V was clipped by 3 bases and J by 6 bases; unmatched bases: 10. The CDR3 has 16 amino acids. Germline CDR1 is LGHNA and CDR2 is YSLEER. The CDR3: CASSQLKTSVTNIQYF. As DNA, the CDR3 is TGCGCCAGCAGCCAGTTAAAGACTAGCGTGACAAACATTCAGTACTTC.

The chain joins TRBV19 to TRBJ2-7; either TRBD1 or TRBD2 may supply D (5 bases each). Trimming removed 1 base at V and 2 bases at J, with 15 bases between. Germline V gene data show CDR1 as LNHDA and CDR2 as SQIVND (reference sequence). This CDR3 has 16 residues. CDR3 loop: CASSIAFGTKPYEQYF. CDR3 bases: TGTGCCAGTAGTATAGCTTTCGGGACGAAACCCTACGAGCAGTACTTC.

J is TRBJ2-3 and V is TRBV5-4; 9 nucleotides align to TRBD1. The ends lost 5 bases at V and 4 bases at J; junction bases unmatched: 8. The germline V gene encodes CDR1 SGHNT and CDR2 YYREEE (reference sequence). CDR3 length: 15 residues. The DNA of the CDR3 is TGTGCCAGCAGTTCGGGACAGGGCATCCCAGATACGCAGTATTTT. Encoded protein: CASSSGQGIPDTQYF.

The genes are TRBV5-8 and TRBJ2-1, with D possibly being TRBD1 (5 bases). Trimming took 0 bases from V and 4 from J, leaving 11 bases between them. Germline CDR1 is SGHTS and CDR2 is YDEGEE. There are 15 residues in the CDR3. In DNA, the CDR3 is TGTGCCAGCAGCTTGGCAGGACAACCATACAATGAGCAGTTCTTC. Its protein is CASSLAGQPYNEQFF.

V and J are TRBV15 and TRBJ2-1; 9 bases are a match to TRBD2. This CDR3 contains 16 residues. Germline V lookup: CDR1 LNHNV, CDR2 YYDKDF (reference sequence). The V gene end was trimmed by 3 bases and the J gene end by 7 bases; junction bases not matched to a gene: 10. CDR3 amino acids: CATSRGPGLASNEQFF. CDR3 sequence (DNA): TGTGCCACCAGCAGGGGACCGGGACTAGCATCGAATGAGCAGTTCTTC.